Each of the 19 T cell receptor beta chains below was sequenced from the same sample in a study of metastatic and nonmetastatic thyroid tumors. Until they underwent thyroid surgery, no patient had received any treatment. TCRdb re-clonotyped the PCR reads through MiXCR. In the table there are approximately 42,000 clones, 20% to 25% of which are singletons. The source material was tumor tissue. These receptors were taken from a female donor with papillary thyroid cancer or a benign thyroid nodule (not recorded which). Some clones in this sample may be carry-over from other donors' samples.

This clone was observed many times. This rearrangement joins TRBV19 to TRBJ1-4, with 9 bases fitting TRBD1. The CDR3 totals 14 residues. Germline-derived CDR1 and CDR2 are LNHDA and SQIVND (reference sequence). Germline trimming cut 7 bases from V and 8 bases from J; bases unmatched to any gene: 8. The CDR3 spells CASTGTGRSEKLFF. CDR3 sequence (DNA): TGTGCCAGTACCGGGACAGGGAGGAGCGAAAAACTGTTTTTT.

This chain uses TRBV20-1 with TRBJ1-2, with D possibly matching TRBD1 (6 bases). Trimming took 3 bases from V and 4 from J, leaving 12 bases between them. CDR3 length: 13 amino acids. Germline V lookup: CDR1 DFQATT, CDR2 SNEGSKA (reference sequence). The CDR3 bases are TGCAGTGCTAGCGGGGGGCGCGGCTATGGCTACACCTTC. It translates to CSASGGRGYGYTF.

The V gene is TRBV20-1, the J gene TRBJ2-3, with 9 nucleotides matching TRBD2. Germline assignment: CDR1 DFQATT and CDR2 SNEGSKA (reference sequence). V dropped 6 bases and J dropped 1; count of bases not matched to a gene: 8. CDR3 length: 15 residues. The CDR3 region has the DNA TGCAGTGCGGGTGTTAGGACTAGCGGCACAGATACGCAGTATTTT. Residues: CSAGVRTSGTDTQYF.

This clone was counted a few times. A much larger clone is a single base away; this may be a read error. CDR3 sequence: CAIGQGRSNEKLFF. CDR3 DNA: TGTGCCATTGGTCAGGGGAGGTCTAATGAAAAACTGTTTTTT. V usage is TRBV19 and J usage is TRBJ1-4; weak D call: TRBD1 (6 bases). The CDR3 loop spans 14 amino acids. In germline, CDR1 is LNHDA, CDR2 SQIVND (reference sequence). V was cut by 10 bases and J by 3 bases, with 15 bases left in between.

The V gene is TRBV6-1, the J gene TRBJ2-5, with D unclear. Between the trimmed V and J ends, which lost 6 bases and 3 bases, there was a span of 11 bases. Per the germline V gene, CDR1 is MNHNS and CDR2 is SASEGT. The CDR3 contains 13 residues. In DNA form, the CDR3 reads TGTGCCAGCAGCCCCCCTTGGAAAGAGACCCAGTACTTC. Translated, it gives CASSPPWKETQYF.

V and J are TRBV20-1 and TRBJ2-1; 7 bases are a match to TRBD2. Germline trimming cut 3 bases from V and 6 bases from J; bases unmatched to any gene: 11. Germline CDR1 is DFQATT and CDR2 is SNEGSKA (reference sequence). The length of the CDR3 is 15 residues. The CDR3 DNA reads TGCAGTGCTAGGGGGAGCGGGACTCGCTTCAATGAGCAGTTCTTC. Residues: CSARGSGTRFNEQFF.

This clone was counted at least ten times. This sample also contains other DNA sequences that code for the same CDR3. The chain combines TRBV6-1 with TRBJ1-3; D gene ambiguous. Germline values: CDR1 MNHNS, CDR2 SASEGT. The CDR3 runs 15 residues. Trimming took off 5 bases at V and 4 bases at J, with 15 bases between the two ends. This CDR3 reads CASSPLEGFGNTIYF. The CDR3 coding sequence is TGTGCCAGCAGTCCTCTGGAAGGGTTCGGAAACACCATATATTTT.

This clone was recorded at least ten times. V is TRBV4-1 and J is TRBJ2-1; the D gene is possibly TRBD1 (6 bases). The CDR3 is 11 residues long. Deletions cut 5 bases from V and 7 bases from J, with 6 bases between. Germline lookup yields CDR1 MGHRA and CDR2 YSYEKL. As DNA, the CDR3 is TGCGCCAGCAGCGGGACAAATGAGCAGTTCTTC. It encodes CASSGTNEQFF.

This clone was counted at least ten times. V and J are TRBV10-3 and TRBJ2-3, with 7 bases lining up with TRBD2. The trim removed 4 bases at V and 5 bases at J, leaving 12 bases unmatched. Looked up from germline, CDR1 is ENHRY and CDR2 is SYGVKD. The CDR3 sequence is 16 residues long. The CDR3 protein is CAISAPGTMVGDTQYF. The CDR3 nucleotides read TGTGCCATCAGTGCCCCCGGGACTATGGTCGGAGATACGCAGTATTTT.

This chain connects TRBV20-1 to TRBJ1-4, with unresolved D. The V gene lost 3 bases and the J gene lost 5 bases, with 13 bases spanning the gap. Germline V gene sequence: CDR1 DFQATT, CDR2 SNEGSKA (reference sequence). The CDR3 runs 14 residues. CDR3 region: CSARRGSGNEKLFF. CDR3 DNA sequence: TGCAGTGCTAGGAGAGGGAGCGGGAATGAAAAACTGTTTTTT.

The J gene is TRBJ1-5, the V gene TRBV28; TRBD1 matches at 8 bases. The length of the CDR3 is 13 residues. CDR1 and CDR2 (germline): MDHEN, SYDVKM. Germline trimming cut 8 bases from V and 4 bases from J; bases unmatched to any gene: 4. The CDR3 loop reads CASLDRENQPQHF. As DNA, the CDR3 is TGTGCCAGCTTGGACAGGGAGAATCAGCCCCAGCATTTT.

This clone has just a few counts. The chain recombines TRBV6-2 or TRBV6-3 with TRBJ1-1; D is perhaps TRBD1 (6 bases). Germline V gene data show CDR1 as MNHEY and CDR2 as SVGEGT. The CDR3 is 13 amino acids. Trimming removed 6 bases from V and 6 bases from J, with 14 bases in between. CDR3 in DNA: TGTGCCAGCAGAACGACAGGTATGGCTGAAGCTTTCTTT. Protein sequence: CASRTTGMAEAFF.

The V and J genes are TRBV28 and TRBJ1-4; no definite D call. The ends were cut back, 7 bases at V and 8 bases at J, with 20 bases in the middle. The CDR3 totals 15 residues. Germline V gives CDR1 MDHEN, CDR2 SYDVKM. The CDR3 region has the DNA TGTGCCAGCACCAGAGGTCCGGGGTTGAAAGAAAAACTGTTTTTT. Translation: CASTRGPGLKEKLFF.

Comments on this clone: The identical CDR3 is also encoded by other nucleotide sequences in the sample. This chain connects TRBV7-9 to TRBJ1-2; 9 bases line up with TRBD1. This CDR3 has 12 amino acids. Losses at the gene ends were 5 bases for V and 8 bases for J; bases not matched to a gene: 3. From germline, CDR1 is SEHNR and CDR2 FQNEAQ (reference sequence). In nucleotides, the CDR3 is TGTGCCAGCAGCAGGGACAGGGAAGGCTACACCTTC. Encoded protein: CASSRDREGYTF. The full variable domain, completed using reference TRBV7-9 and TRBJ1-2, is DTGVSQNPRHKITKRGQNVTFRCDPISEHNRLYWYRQTLGQGPEFLTYFQNEAQLEKSRLLSDRFSAERPKGSFSTLEIQRTEQGDSAMYLCASSRDREGYTFGSGTRLTVV.

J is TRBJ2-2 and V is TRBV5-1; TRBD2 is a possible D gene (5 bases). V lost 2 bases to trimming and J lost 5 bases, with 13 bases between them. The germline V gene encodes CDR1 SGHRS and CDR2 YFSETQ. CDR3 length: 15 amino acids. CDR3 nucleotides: TGCGCCAGCAGCTTAAGTCTAGCAAGTACCGGGGAGCTGTTTTTT. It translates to CASSLSLASTGELFF.

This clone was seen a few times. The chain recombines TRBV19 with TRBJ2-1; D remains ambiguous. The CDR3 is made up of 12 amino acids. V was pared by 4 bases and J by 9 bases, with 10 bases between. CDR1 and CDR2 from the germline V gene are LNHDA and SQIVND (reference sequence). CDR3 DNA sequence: TGTGCCAGTAGTACCATAGTCGGTGAGCAGTTCTTC. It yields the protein CASSTIVGEQFF.

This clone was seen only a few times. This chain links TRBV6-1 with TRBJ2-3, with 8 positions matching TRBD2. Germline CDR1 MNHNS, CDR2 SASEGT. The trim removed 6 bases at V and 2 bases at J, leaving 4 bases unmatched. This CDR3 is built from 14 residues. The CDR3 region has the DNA TGTGCCAGCAGGAAGACTAGCGACACAGATACGCAGTATTTT. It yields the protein CASRKTSDTDTQYF.

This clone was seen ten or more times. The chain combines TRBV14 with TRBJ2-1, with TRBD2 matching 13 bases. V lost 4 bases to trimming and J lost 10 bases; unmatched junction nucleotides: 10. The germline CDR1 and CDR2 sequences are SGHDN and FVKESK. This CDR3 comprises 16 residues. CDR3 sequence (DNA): TGTGCCAGCAGCCTCGGGGGGACTAGCGGGGTCCAGGAGCAGTTCTTC. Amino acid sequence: CASSLGGTSGVQEQFF.

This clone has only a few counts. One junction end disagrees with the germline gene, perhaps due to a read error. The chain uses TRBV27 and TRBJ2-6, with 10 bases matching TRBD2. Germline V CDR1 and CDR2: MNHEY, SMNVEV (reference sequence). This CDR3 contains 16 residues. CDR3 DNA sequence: TGTGCCAGCACAGAAGCGGGAGGGCCTGGTGCCAACGTCCTGACTTTC. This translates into CASTEAGGPGANVLTF.